This T cell receptor (beta chain) came from a study of OX40 agonist ivuxolimab in advanced cancers. About the full investigation: Ivuxolimab was an agonistic, fully human IgG2 monoclonal antibody directed against OX40 (CD134), a costimulatory receptor. Intravenous ivuxolimab was administered to patients every 2 weeks at six dose levels: 0.01, 0.1, 0.3, 1.5, 3 and 10 mg/kg. Of the roughly 51 patients in dose escalation, about 19 had hepatocellular carcinoma, some 15 had melanoma, 9 had renal cell carcinoma and 9 had head and neck cancer. In the dose-escalation cohort, 82.7% of patients were male, and the mean age was around 60 years, with a range of roughly 20 to 85. Patients were allowed to have had prior anti-PD-1, anti-PD-L1 or anti-CTLA-4 therapy, and 30% to 50% of the dose-escalation patients had previously received checkpoint inhibitors. Partial responses were achieved by three dose-escalation patients, of whom one had hepatocellular carcinoma and two had cutaneous melanoma. Peripheral TCRbeta sequencing was intended to test whether TCR sequence diversity was altered and clonal T-cell expansion was caused by ivuxolimab. The monotherapy dose-escalation portion (N = 52 patients) of the phase I ivuxolimab trial is reported in the paper.

Patients with autoimmune disease history or receiving systemic immunosuppression were excluded from the trial. Peripheral blood for TCR sequencing was collected from all dose cohorts at baseline, on cycle 4 day 1, and on cycle 7 day 1. The samples were taken from a phase I, first-in-human, multicenter, open-label dose-escalation trial of ivuxolimab. Adults with locally advanced or metastatic melanoma, renal cell, hepatocellular, or head and neck squamous cell carcinoma were enrolled in the trial. Before TCR sequencing, CD4+ T cells and CD8+ T cells from peripheral blood were sorted into separate populations. The CDR3 spans 17 residues, from the cysteine through the phenylalanine. Only CDR3 DNA remains: 51 bases, in frame from the first base. Taken from the germline V gene, the CDR1 and CDR2 loops are SGHDT and YYEEEE. Germline trimming amounts to 7 bases on V and 8 bases on J, with 20 as the count of junction bases outside the gene matches.

Results the study describes overall, beyond this receptor: Which antigens the clonally expanded peripheral T cells were specific for was not determined. After ivuxolimab, more expanded clones were found on average in CD8+ T cells than in CD4+ T cells. In the 0.1-3.0 mg/kg groups, partial responders had among the lowest normalized peripheral clonal expansion, particularly in CD8+ T cells. At doses of 0.1 to 3.0 mg/kg, clonal expansion of both CD4+ and CD8+ T cells in blood was seen between baseline and week 6. Low levels of normalized T-cell clonal expansion were also seen in some patients who did not respond.

To sequence the TCRbeta CDR3 region, genomic DNA was isolated from the sorted cells. TCRbeta CDR3 regions were sequenced using the immunoSEQ Assay. TCRdb's version of the immuneACCESS table is confined to in-frame rearrangements and falls short of the full clone set. An unresolved V gene accounts for under half of the shortfall where checked; the remainder is of unknown origin. This sample gives 68,000 or so clones in total; 75% to 90% of them show up just once. Clones ranked in the top ten supply roughly 8.2% of the sample. Turning to this clone: Its antigen remains undetermined. Base-call qualities are not available, and no considerably larger clone is one nucleotide away.

This chain joins TRBV5-6 to TRBJ1-3, and 8 bases in between align with TRBD1. This sample comprised CD4+ or CD8+ T cells sorted from blood, obtained in a trial of the OX40 agonist ivuxolimab. The TCR was taken from an adult with an advanced solid tumor such as melanoma, head and neck, liver or kidney cancer. The CDR3 corresponds to CASSVLLSGQVIDTIYF. The sequenced DNA is TGTGCCAGCTCCGTTCTTCTGTCGGGACAGGTCATAGACACCATATATTTT.